This TCR beta chain was profiled in a study of technical replicates of blood from several donors. Germline V CDR1 and CDR2: SGHKS, YYEKEE (reference sequence). The V and J ends lost 2 bases and 8 bases respectively, with 16 bases between them. This CDR3 is 14 amino acids long. The assay was immunoSEQ multiplex PCR, and TCRdb's table has in-frame clones only and misses some. Seen here are about 93,000 clones, around 95% observed once, and the top ten hold 0.26%. The V and J genes are TRBV5-5 and TRBJ1-2, with TRBD1 as a possible D gene (5 bases). The sequenced sample consisted of T cells isolated from PBMCs. The sequence was collected from a human donor in good health. Here the CDR3 reads CASSFDLGESGYTF. The CDR3 DNA is TGTGCCAGCAGCTTTGATTTAGGGGAATCAGGCTACACCTTC.